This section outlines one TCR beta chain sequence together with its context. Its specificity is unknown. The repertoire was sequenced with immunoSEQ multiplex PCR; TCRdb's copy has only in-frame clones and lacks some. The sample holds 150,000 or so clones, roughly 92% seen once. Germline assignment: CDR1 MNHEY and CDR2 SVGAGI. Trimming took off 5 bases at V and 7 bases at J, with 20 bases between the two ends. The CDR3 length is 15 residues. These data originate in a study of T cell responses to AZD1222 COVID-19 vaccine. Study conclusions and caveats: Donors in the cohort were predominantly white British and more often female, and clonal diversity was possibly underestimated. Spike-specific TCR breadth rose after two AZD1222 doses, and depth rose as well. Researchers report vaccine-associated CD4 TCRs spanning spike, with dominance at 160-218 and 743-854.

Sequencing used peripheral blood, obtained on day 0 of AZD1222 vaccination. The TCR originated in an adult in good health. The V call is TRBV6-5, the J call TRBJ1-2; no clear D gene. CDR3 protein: CASSPTEAHLGGYTF. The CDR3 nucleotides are TGTGCCAGCAGTCCCACCGAGGCTCACCTGGGTGGCTACACCTTC.